This is a list of T cell receptor beta chains from one sample in a study of T cell responses to AZD1222 COVID-19 vaccine. The assay was immunoSEQ multiplex PCR, and TCRdb's table has in-frame clones only and misses some. The data contain 75,000 to 90,000 clones, more than 85% of them singletons. The sample in question was peripheral blood, obtained 28 days after the second AZD1222 dose. These receptors were taken from an adult who received the AZD1222 COVID-19 vaccine. CDR3s leave out the opening cysteine and the closing phenylalanine or tryptophan. Only some rows state a clone size, as once, few, many or a class for expanded clones.

CDR3 | V | length | J | size
ASSLVTVPGRTEAF | TRBV7-9 | 14 | TRBJ1-1 | NA
ASSRGAGADTGELF | TRBV7-2 | 14 | TRBJ2-2 | NA
ASSFPGQTTNEKLF | TRBV7-6 | 14 | TRBJ1-4 | NA
ASSYNPRGRIGENIQY | TRBV6-2/TRBV6-3 | 16 | TRBJ2-4 | NA
ASSFRTEQY | TRBV5-5 | 9 | TRBJ2-7 | once
AWNAGSYEQY | TRBV30 | 10 | TRBJ2-7 | NA
ASSFRDYSYEQY | TRBV7-8 | 12 | TRBJ2-7 | NA
ASSLNKFGNEQF | TRBV5-1 | 12 | TRBJ2-1 | NA
ASSLPQGFRSSPLH | TRBV11-2 | 14 | TRBJ1-6 | NA
ASSSPARQAGETQY | TRBV28 | 14 | TRBJ2-5 | once
ASSTQGARTQPQH | TRBV5-8 | 13 | TRBJ1-5 | NA
AWSATGTGANVLT | TRBV30 | 13 | TRBJ2-6 | NA
ASSQNRRGEPQH | TRBV4-2 | 12 | TRBJ1-5 | once
ASSQDRDNKNIQY | TRBV4-1 | 13 | TRBJ2-4 | NA
ASSPWAGTGADNEQF | TRBV7-3 | 15 | TRBJ2-1 | NA
ASSFPVGNIQY | TRBV28 | 11 | TRBJ2-4 | NA
ASSYSGQAYNEQF | TRBV5-1 | 13 | TRBJ2-1 | once
ASSLLGIGQLNTEAF | TRBV27 | 15 | TRBJ1-1 | NA
SVEIQDYEQY | TRBV29-1 | 10 | TRBJ2-7 | NA
ASSLAGGEQY | TRBV5-6 | 10 | TRBJ2-7 | few
ASSQYLDPGQVATNEKLF | TRBV18 | 18 | TRBJ1-4 | NA
ASSRTGGLGQPQH | TRBV3-1/TRBV3-2 | 13 | TRBJ1-5 | NA
ASSLAASDTQY | TRBV7-9 | 11 | TRBJ2-3 | NA
ASSSVVGGDTQY | TRBV28 | 12 | TRBJ2-3 | once
ASSGKLDSLSGQF | TRBV7-9 | 13 | TRBJ2-1 | NA
ASSMRVGPYEQY | TRBV19 | 12 | TRBJ2-7 | NA
ASSQDLSVHLDTQY | TRBV14 | 14 | TRBJ2-3 | NA
ASSRGGNQPQH | TRBV13 | 11 | TRBJ1-5 | NA
SVQLAGGGNEQF | TRBV29-1 | 12 | TRBJ2-1 | once
ASSQEAGFPVTEAF | TRBV14 | 14 | TRBJ1-1 | NA
ASIRTREGLFTGELF | TRBV28 | 15 | TRBJ2-2 | NA
ASSFVRERNTIY | TRBV28 | 12 | TRBJ1-3 | once
ASSIESSYNEQF | TRBV19 | 12 | TRBJ2-1 | NA
AISVKVEAF | TRBV10-3 | 9 | TRBJ1-1 | once
ASSLVGLYEQF | TRBV7-2 | 11 | TRBJ2-1 | NA
ASSLVQGYNQPQH | TRBV7-8 | 13 | TRBJ1-5 | NA
ASSDGGNYGYT | TRBV2 | 11 | TRBJ1-2 | once
ASSQTGLNQPQH | TRBV4-1 | 12 | TRBJ1-5 | NA
ASSLDPSNYGYT | TRBV7-2 | 12 | TRBJ1-2 | NA
ASSFSRGRADSYNEQF | TRBV7-9 | 16 | TRBJ2-1 | few
ASSGGQVGSDTQY | TRBV5-1 | 13 | TRBJ2-3 | NA
ASMGRGLANEKLF | TRBV27 | 13 | TRBJ1-4 | few
ASSESGLNYGYT | TRBV10-2 | 12 | TRBJ1-2 | NA
ASSLTHRWGEQF | TRBV7-9 | 12 | TRBJ2-1 | once
ASSTGTGLAGVADTQY | TRBV5-1 | 16 | TRBJ2-3 | NA
AISESATGYT | TRBV10-3 | 10 | TRBJ1-2 | NA
ASSSGRGPYEQY | TRBV6-5 | 12 | TRBJ2-7 | NA
SASANTEAF | TRBV20-1 | 9 | TRBJ1-1 | once
ASSPRVGGYYEQY | TRBV9 | 13 | TRBJ2-7 | NA
ASSSLPAGEQY | TRBV18 | 11 | TRBJ2-7 | NA
ASSRLAGVGVYEQF | TRBV19 | 14 | TRBJ2-1 | NA
ASSRTSGSTEQY | TRBV3-1/TRBV3-2 | 12 | TRBJ2-7 | NA
ASSYWKQGAGYGYT | TRBV6-2/TRBV6-3 | 14 | TRBJ1-2 | NA
ASSLGNAQETQY | TRBV9 | 12 | TRBJ2-5 | NA